Listed below are T cell receptor beta chains from one sample, sequenced in a study of regulatory T cells in long-lasting Graves disease. MiXCR was run by TCRdb on the multiplex PCR reads, yielding one entry per CDR3 protein. The sample lists 400,000 to 500,000 distinct CDR3 sequences; over 12% were seen once. The sample was also linked to a second study, of T cells in Graves' hyperthyroidism and ophthalmopathy.

The sequencing here drew on peripheral blood mononuclear cells (PBMCs), taken at new diagnosis, from a patient treated with antithyroid drugs. The receptors shown here come from a woman between 40 and 55 years old with Graves disease. Both conserved end residues are part of each CDR3. D genes are given only for firm matches. Clone size is shown for a subset of rows, as once, few, many or a class of expanded clone.

clone size,J gene,D gene,V gene,CDR3 DNA,CDR3 protein
.,TRBJ1-2,.,TRBV29-1,TGCAGCGTTGCGGGGGTGGAAGGCTACACCTTC,CSVAGVEGYTF
few,TRBJ2-5,.,TRBV11-2,TGTGCCAGCAGCCAATTCAGCGGGTCCCAAGAGACCCAGTACTTC,CASSQFSGSQETQYF
.,TRBJ2-7,TRBD1,TRBV6-1,TGTGCCAGCAGTGACCCGACAGGGGAGGACTTC,CASSDPTGEDF
many,TRBJ2-7,.,TRBV2,TGTGCCAGCAGGGACCTTGTAGCGGAGCCCTACGAGCAGTACTTC,CASRDLVAEPYEQYF
.,TRBJ2-2,TRBD2,TRBV28,TGTGCCAGCAGTTTCTCTAGCGGAACTGACACCGGGGAGCTGTTTTTT,CASSFSSGTDTGELFF
.,TRBJ2-7,.,TRBV4-1,TGCGCCAGCAGCCCTTTACTTATGGGTTCCTCCTACGAGCAGTACTTC,CASSPLLMGSSYEQYF
.,TRBJ2-7,.,TRBV18,TGTGCCAGCTCACCAGGGCAGGAAGAGGAGCAGTACTTC,CASSPGQEEEQYF
many,TRBJ2-7,TRBD2,TRBV3-1,TGTGCCAGCAGTCGGCTAGCGGGCTTCGAGCAGTACTTC,CASSRLAGFEQYF
many,TRBJ2-7,.,TRBV28,TGTGCCAGCAGTCCCCTGGCAGGAACGGTTTCCTACGAGCAGTACTTC,CASSPLAGTVSYEQYF
few,TRBJ2-1,.,TRBV5-1,TGCGCCAGCAGCGTAGCCAGCTCCTACAATGAGCAGTTCTTC,CASSVASSYNEQFF
.,TRBJ2-3,TRBD1,TRBV4-1,TGCGCCAGCAGCCAATTACCGGGACAGCTCACAGATACGCAGTATTTT,CASSQLPGQLTDTQYF
many,TRBJ2-7,.,TRBV3-1,TGTGCCAGCAGCCAGTCCAGCTCCTACGAGCAGTACTTC,CASSQSSSYEQYF
many,TRBJ2-7,TRBD1,TRBV27,TGTGCCAGCAGTCCGGAGGACAGGCCCTACGAGCAGTACTTC,CASSPEDRPYEQYF
many,TRBJ2-7,TRBD1,TRBV7-6,TGTGCCAGCAGCTTAGCCCGTGGGACAGGGGGGATCCTTTACGAGCAGTACTTC,CASSLARGTGGILYEQYF
many,TRBJ2-5,.,TRBV11-3,TGTGCCAGCAGGTCAGGGGGGGCGGCAGGGGGAGAGACCCAGTACTTC,CASRSGGAAGGETQYF
many,TRBJ2-5,TRBD2,TRBV6-1,TGTGCCAGCAGGGGAGGGAGGGAAGAGACCCAGTACTTC,CASRGGREETQYF
many,TRBJ1-4,.,TRBV27,TGTGCCAGCAGTTTAATCCCAGGGTTTGACGAAAAACTGTTTTTT,CASSLIPGFDEKLFF
many,TRBJ2-1,TRBD2,TRBV20-1,TGCAGTGCCGGACCTAGCGGGAGCTACAATGAGCAGTTCTTC,CSAGPSGSYNEQFF
many,TRBJ2-1,TRBD1,TRBV12-3/TRBV12-4,TGTGCCAGCAGTTTTGGACAGGGGGCCAATGAGCAGTTCTTC,CASSFGQGANEQFF
few,TRBJ2-3,.,TRBV20-1,TGCAGTGCTAGGGAGACAGTTGTAGATACGCAGTATTTT,CSARETVVDTQYF
few,TRBJ1-1,.,TRBV6-2/TRBV6-3,TGTGCCAGCAGGAAGGGGGGTCTCACTGAAGCTTTCTTT,CASRKGGLTEAFF
many,TRBJ2-5,.,TRBV19,TGTGCCAGTAGTATCATCGGGGGACAAGAGACCCAGTACTTC,CASSIIGGQETQYF
.,TRBJ2-7,.,TRBV20-1,TGCAGTGCCACGGCTACAGTTCAGGTCCACGAGCAGTACTTC,CSATATVQVHEQYF
.,TRBJ2-3,TRBD2,TRBV6-2/TRBV6-3,TGTGCCAGCAGTTACTCTATCGGGAGGGAGACAGATACGCAGTATTTT,CASSYSIGRETDTQYF
few,TRBJ2-1,.,TRBV15,TGTGCCACCAGCAGAGATGGGGGCGGGAGTGGGGCCCTTGGTGGGCAGTTCTTC,CATSRDGGGSGALGGQFF
few,TRBJ1-6,.,TRBV11-2,TGTGCCAGCAGCTTGTCAAAGTTAACACCCCTCCACTTT,CASSLSKLTPLHF
.,TRBJ1-3,.,TRBV3-1,TGTGCCAGCAGCCAATCCTCGTCCAGGGTCAGCTCTGGAAACACCATATATTTT,CASSQSSSRVSSGNTIYF
many,TRBJ2-7,TRBD1,TRBV2,TGTGCCAGCAGTGTAAATTGGGGACAGGGGTACGAGCAGTACTTC,CASSVNWGQGYEQYF
.,TRBJ1-1,.,TRBV28,TGTGCCAGCAGGTGGATGGGAAACACTGAAGCTTTCTTT,CASRWMGNTEAFF
many,TRBJ2-7,.,TRBV15,TGTGCCACCAGCAGAGACAGGGCAGACTACGAGCAGTACTTC,CATSRDRADYEQYF
many,TRBJ2-2,.,TRBV2,TGTGCCAGCCGGGATATGGTGGCATCCGCCGCGAACACCGGGGAGCTGTTTTTT,CASRDMVASAANTGELFF
.,TRBJ2-5,.,TRBV4-1,TGCGCCAGCAGCCAGGATAGCGCCCTCCAAGAGACCCAGTACTTC,CASSQDSALQETQYF
.,TRBJ2-3,TRBD2,TRBV3-1,TGTGCCAGCAGCCCGGGACTAGCGGGAGTAGCAGATACGCAGTATTTT,CASSPGLAGVADTQYF
.,TRBJ2-2,TRBD1,TRBV19,TGTGCCAGTAGTAGACAGGGGGTTTGGGCCGGGGAGCTGTTTTTT,CASSRQGVWAGELFF
many,TRBJ2-7,TRBD1,TRBV14,TGTGCCAGCAGCCGCATAACCGGGACAGGATCCTACGAGCAGTACTTC,CASSRITGTGSYEQYF
many,TRBJ2-5,.,TRBV29-1,TGCAGCGTTGATGCGGTGTACCAAGAGACCCAGTACTTC,CSVDAVYQETQYF
few,TRBJ1-2,.,TRBV20-1,TGCAGTGCTAGTACAGGGTTTCTGGTAGGCTACACCTTC,CSASTGFLVGYTF
few,TRBJ2-1,TRBD1,TRBV6-1,TGTGCCAGCAGTGAAACAACGGAGGGGGACAGGCTTTACAATGAGCAGTTCTTC,CASSETTEGDRLYNEQFF
few,TRBJ2-1,.,TRBV20-1,TGCAGTGCTGTAAACAGTGGGAAAGGGTACAATGAGCAGTTCTTC,CSAVNSGKGYNEQFF
few,TRBJ2-1,TRBD2,TRBV4-1,TGCGCCAGCAGCCAATCTTCTAGCGGGAGGTGGGATGAGCAGTTCTTC,CASSQSSSGRWDEQFF
many,TRBJ2-5,TRBD2,TRBV3-1,TGTGCCAGCAGCCAACCCGGGACTAGCTTGGAGACCCAGTACTTC,CASSQPGTSLETQYF